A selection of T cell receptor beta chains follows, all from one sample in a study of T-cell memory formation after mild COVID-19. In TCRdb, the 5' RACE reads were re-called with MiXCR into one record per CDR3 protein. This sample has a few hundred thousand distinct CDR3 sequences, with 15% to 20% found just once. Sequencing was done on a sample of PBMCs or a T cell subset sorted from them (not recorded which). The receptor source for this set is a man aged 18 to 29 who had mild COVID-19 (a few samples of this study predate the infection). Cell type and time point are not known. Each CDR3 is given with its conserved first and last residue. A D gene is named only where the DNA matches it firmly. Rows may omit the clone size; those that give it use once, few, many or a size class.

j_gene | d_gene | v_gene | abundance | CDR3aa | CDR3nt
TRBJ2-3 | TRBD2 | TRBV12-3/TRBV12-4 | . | CASSLWSGETDTQYF | TGTGCCAGCAGTTTATGGAGCGGGGAAACAGATACGCAGTATTTT
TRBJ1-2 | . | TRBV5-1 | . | CASSPAGTTGYGYTF | TGCGCCAGCAGCCCCGCCGGGACTACTGGCTATGGCTACACCTTC
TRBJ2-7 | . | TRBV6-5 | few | CASKPGVSYEQYF | TGTGCCAGCAAGCCAGGGGTGTCTTACGAGCAGTACTTC
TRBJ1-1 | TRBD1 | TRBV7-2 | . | CASSLEGAGYTEAFF | TGTGCCAGCAGCCTCGAGGGGGCAGGTTACACTGAAGCTTTCTTT
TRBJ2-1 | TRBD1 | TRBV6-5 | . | CASSRSPGQGYNEQFF | TGTGCCAGCAGTCGGAGTCCGGGACAGGGGTACAATGAGCAGTTCTTC
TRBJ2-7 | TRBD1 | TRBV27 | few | CASSLVRGPYEQYF | TGTGCCAGCAGTTTGGTCAGGGGGCCCTACGAGCAGTACTTC
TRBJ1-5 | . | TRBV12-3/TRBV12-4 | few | CASHAGYSNQPQHF | TGTGCCAGCCATGCGGGTTATAGCAATCAGCCCCAGCATTTT
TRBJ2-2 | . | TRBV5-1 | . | CASSQGRIGDDTGELFF | TGCGCCAGCAGCCAGGGTAGGATTGGTGACGACACCGGGGAGCTGTTTTTT
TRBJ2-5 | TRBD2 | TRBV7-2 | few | CASSLVGASGETQYF | TGTGCCAGCAGCTTAGTTGGGGCTAGCGGAGAGACCCAGTACTTC
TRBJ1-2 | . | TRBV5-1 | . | CASSPAGTEYGYTF | TGCGCCAGCAGCCCCGCCGGGACGGAGTATGGCTACACCTTC
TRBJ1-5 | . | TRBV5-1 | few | CASSLSGSQPQHF | TGCGCCAGCAGCTTGTCCGGGTCTCAGCCCCAGCATTTT
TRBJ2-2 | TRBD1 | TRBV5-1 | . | CASGWTGGNPGELFF | TGCGCCAGCGGATGGACAGGGGGGAACCCCGGGGAGCTGTTTTTT
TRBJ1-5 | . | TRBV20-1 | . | CSARGGQDNQPQHF | TGCAGTGCTAGAGGTGGGCAGGACAATCAGCCCCAGCATTTT
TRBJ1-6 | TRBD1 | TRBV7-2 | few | CASSSRTGEDSPLHF | TGTGCCAGCAGCTCCCGGACAGGGGAGGATTCACCCCTCCACTTT
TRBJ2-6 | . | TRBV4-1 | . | CASSPSWGDGANVLTF | TGCGCCAGCAGTCCCTCTTGGGGGGACGGGGCCAACGTCCTGACTTTC
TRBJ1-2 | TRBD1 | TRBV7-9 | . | CASSLGTGFGYTF | TGTGCCAGCAGCCTCGGGACAGGGTTTGGCTACACCTTC
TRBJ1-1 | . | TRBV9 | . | CASSVDRVNTEAFF | TGTGCCAGCAGCGTAGACAGGGTGAACACTGAAGCTTTCTTT
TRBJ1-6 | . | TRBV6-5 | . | CASTITQGILTLHF | TGTGCCAGCACAATAACCCAGGGTATCCTCACCCTCCACTTT
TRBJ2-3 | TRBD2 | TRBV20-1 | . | CSARDMGGGTDTQYF | TGCAGTGCTAGAGATATGGGGGGGGGCACAGATACGCAGTATTTT
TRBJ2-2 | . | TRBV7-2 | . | CASSLATGNGELFF | TGTGCCAGCAGCTTAGCCACAGGGAACGGGGAGCTGTTTTTT
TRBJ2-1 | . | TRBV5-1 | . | CASSRGQNSYNEQFF | TGCGCCAGCAGCCGCGGACAAAACTCCTACAATGAGCAGTTCTTC
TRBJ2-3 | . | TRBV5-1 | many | CASSLEGPSDTQYF | TGCGCCAGCAGCTTGGAGGGACCATCGGATACGCAGTATTTT
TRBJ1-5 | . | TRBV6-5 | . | CASSPEQGWQPQHF | TGTGCCAGCAGCCCGGAGCAGGGGTGGCAGCCCCAGCATTTT
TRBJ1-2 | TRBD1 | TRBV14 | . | CASSRQGTINYGYTF | TGTGCCAGCAGCAGACAGGGAACCATAAACTATGGCTACACCTTC
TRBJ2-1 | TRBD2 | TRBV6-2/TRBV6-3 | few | CASSGGAYNEQFF | TGTGCCAGCAGTGGGGGGGCCTACAATGAGCAGTTCTTC
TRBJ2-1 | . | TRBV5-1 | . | CASSWTQGYEQFF | TGCGCCAGCAGCTGGACCCAGGGATATGAGCAGTTCTTC
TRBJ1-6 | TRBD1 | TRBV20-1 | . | CSAPPDRGRSPLHF | TGCAGTGCTCCGCCGGACAGGGGAAGATCACCCCTCCACTTT
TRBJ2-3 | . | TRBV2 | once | CAMKMGDYSTDTQYF | TGTGCCATGAAAATGGGGGATTATAGCACAGATACGCAGTATTTT
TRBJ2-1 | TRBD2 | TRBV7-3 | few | CASSLTGTSGGPGEQFF | TGTGCCAGCAGCTTAACAGGGACTAGCGGGGGGCCTGGGGAGCAGTTCTTC
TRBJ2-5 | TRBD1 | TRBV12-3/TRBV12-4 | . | CASSLHRGQETQYF | TGTGCCAGCAGCCTCCACAGGGGCCAAGAGACCCAGTACTTC
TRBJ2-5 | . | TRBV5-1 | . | CASSLVPGPQETQYF | TGCGCCAGCAGCTTGGTGCCGGGGCCCCAAGAGACCCAGTACTTC
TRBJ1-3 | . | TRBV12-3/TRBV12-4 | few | CASILFSGNTIYF | TGTGCCAGCATTCTTTTCTCTGGAAACACCATATATTTT
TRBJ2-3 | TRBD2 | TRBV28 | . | CASSFFSGGEGGTQYF | TGTGCCAGCAGTTTTTTTAGCGGGGGGGAAGGTGGTACGCAGTATTTT
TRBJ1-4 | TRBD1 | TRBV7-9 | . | CASSTEQGRINEKLFF | TGTGCCAGCAGTACTGAACAGGGGAGGATTAATGAAAAACTGTTTTTT
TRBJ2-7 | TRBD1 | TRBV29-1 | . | CSVEKEDRGGYEQYF | TGCAGCGTTGAAAAGGAGGACAGGGGAGGATACGAGCAGTACTTC
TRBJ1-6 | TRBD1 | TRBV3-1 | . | CASSSGQRALHF | TGTGCCAGCAGCTCGGGACAGAGGGCCCTCCACTTT
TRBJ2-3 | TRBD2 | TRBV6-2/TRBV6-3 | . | CASNSLGLARDTQYF | TGTGCCAGCAACTCCCTGGGACTAGCTCGCGATACGCAGTATTTT
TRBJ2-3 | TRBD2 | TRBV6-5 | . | CASYTRTSGDTQYF | TGTGCCAGCTACACACGGACTAGCGGGGATACGCAGTATTTT
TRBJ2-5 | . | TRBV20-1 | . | CSASRTAKETQYF | TGCAGTGCTAGCAGGACAGCCAAGGAGACCCAGTACTTC
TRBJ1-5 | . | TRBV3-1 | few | CASSASVGNQPQHF | TGTGCCAGCAGCGCCAGTGTAGGAAATCAGCCCCAGCATTTT
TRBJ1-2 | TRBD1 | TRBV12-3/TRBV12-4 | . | CASSFVSGGDGYTF | TGTGCCAGCAGTTTCGTTTCAGGGGGAGACGGCTACACCTTC
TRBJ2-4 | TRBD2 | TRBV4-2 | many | CASSLGSGGAKNIQYF | TGTGCCAGCAGCCTTGGGAGCGGGGGTGCCAAAAACATTCAGTACTTC
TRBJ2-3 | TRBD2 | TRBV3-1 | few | CASSGRGGVADTQYF | TGTGCCAGCAGCGGCCGGGGGGGCGTTGCAGATACGCAGTATTTT
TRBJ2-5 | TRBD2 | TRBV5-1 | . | CASSLAWGGETQYF | TGCGCCAGCAGCTTGGCCTGGGGGGGAGAGACCCAGTACTTC
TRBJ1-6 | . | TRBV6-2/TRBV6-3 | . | CASVSYNSPLHF | TGTGCCAGCGTCTCCTATAATTCACCCCTCCACTTT
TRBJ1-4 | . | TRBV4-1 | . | CASRASGVGNEKLFF | TGCGCCAGCAGGGCTAGTGGGGTCGGTAATGAAAAACTGTTTTTT
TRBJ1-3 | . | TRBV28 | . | CASSESSGNTIYF | TGTGCCAGCAGCGAAAGCTCTGGAAACACCATATATTTT
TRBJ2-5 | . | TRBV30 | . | CAWTGTEETQYF | TGTGCCTGGACTGGGACGGAAGAGACCCAGTACTTC
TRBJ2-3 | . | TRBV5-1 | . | CASSLVGGLDTQYF | TGCGCCAGCAGCTTGGTGGGGGGCTTAGATACGCAGTATTTT
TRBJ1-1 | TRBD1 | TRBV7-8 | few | CASSFPTWQGAVTEAFF | TGTGCCAGCAGCTTCCCCACCTGGCAGGGGGCGGTCACTGAAGCTTTCTTT
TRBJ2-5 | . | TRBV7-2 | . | CASSLGGVTGRPTQYF | TGTGCCAGCAGCTTAGGTGGGGTCACGGGGCGGCCGACCCAGTACTTC
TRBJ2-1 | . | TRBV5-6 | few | CASSPKDLSSYNEQFF | TGTGCCAGCAGCCCAAAGGACCTGAGCTCCTACAATGAGCAGTTCTTC
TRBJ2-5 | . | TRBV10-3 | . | CAISATGAGETQYF | TGTGCCATCAGTGCAACGGGGGCGGGCGAGACCCAGTACTTC
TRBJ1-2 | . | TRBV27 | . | CASSLSYVGYGYTF | TGTGCCAGCAGTTTATCATACGTTGGCTATGGCTACACCTTC
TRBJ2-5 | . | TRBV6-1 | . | CASSDLGETQYF | TGTGCCAGCAGTGATTTGGGAGAGACCCAGTACTTC
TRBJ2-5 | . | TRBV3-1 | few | CASSRLPLGGQETQYF | TGTGCCAGCAGCCGACTGCCCCTTGGCGGGCAAGAGACCCAGTACTTC
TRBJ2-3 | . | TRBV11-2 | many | CASSQVTDTQYF | TGTGCCAGCAGCCAGGTTACAGATACGCAGTATTTT